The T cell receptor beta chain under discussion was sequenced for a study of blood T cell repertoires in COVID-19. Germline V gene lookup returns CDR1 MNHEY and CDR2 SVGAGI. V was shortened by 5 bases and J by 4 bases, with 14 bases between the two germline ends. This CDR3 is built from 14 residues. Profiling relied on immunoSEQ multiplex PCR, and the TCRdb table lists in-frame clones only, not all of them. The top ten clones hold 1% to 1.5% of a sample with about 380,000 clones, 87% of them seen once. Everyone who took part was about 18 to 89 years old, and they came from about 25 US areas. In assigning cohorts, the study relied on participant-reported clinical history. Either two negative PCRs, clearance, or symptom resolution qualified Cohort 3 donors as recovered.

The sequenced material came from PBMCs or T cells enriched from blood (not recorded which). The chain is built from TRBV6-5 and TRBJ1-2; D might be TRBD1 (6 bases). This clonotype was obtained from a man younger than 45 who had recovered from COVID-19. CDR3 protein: CASSPRGGGYGYTF. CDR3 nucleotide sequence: TGTGCCAGCAGTCCCCGGGGGGGCGGCTATGGCTACACCTTC.